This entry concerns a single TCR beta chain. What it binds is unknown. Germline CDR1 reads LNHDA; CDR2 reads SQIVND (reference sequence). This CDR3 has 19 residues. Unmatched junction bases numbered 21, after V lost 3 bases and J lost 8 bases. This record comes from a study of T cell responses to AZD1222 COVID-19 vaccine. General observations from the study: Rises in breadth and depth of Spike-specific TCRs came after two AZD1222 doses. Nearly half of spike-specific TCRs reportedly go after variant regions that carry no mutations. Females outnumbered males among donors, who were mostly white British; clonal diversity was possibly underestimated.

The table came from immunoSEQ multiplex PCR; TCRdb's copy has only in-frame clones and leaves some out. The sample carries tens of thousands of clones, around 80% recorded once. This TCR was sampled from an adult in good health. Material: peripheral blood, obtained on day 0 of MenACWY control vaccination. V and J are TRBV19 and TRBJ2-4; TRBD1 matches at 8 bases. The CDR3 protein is CASSIPFGEVDRAKDIQYF. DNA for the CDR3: TGTGCCAGTAGTATCCCCTTCGGAGAGGTGGACAGGGCTAAGGACATTCAGTACTTC.